Reported below is one T cell receptor beta chain. Original handling: Amplifying reference gene primers gave estimates of nucleated cell counts. This table comes from immunoSEQ multiplex PCR, and its TCRdb copy is limited to in-frame clones, with some not included. D and trimming were read from the DNA, whereas the V and J calls and clone size are those reported in that table. The sample has some 69,000 clones, roughly 76% seen once. This sample stems from a study of blood T cell repertoires in COVID-19. Looking at the study overall: Some COVID-19 samples were acute and others convalescent; all came from the United States, Italy and Spain. Sources were T cells, B-cell-depleted T cells, or PBMCs; the material itself was cDNA or gDNA.

The CDR3 sequence is 15 residues long. The germline gives CDR1 MGHRA, CDR2 YSYEKL. V lost 3 bases to trimming and J lost 4 bases, with 15 bases between them. Input material: peripheral blood. The receptor's source is a woman aged 70 to 79 with acute or convalescent COVID-19. The rearrangement uses TRBV4-1 and TRBJ1-2; D is unresolved. CDR3 bases: TGCGCCAGCAGCCAGGCCCCCCGGGTAGGCTATGGCTACACCTTC. The encoded protein is CASSQAPRVGYGYTF.